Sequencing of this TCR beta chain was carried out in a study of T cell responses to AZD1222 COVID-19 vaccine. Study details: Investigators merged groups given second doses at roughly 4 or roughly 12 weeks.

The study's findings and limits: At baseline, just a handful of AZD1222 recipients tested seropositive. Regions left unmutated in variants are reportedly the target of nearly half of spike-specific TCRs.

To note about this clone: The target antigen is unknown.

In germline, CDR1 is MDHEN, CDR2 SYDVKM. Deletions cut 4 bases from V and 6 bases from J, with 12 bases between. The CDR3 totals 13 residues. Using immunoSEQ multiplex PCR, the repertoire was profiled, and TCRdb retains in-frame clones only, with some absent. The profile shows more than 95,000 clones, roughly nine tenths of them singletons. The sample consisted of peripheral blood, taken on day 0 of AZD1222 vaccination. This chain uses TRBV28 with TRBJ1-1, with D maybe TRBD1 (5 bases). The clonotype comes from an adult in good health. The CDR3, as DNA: TGTGCCAGCAGTTACCAGGGAGCCGCTGAAGCTTTCTTT. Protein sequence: CASSYQGAAEAFF.